This TCR beta chain was profiled in a study of PD-1 blockade in classical Hodgkin lymphoma. The protocol was immunoSEQ multiplex PCR, while the TCRdb copy is restricted to in-frame clones and leaves out a portion. The sample carries roughly 30,000 clones, about 82% recorded once. The time point here: cycle 4 day 1 (C4D1), after more than five weeks of nivolumab. Each patient experienced a relapse that followed autologous stem cell transplantation, and brentuximab vedotin exposure varied. Out of thawed PBMCs, magnetic negative selection purified CD4+ T cells. Study-wide results and caveats: Causes of the repertoire differences remain undefined, possibly disease activity or prior therapy.

CDR1 is SGDLS, CDR2 YYNGEE, per germline. The CDR3 sequence is 14 residues long. V was shortened by 0 bases and J by 1 base, with 5 bases between the two germline ends. Of note for this clone: Its antigen is unknown.

The sequence was obtained from a human donor with classical Hodgkin lymphoma. This sequence joins TRBV9 and TRBJ1-5; D gene unclear. The sequencing used CD4+ T cells from blood, collected before the fourth cycle of nivolumab. CDR3 coding DNA: TGTGCCAGCAGCGTAGGACCAAGCAATCAGCCCCAGCATTTT. Amino acid sequence: CASSVGPSNQPQHF.